The 10 T cell receptor beta chains listed next were all sequenced from one sample in a study of shared clonotypes between healthy human individuals. In the naive CD8 group, cells lacked CD45RO and were positively selected for CCR7, so terminally differentiated effector memory CD45RA+ cells were left out. Assay: immunoSEQ multiplex PCR; the TCRdb copy retains only in-frame clones and omits some. Counted here are roughly 810,000 clones, approximately 96% occurring once; the ten biggest clones make up around 0.21%. The sequencing input was naive CD8+ T cells sorted from blood. Receptors originate from a man aged 30 to 45 in good health.

This CDR3 reads CASSYGTTDEQFF. The CDR3, as DNA: TGTGCCAGCAGTTACGGGACAACGGATGAGCAGTTCTTC. This chain joins TRBV5-6 and TRBJ2-1; maybe TRBD1 (6 bases). V was trimmed by 5 bases and J by 8 bases, leaving 14 bases between them. There are 13 residues in the CDR3. From germline, CDR1 is SGHDT and CDR2 YYEEEE.

This chain connects TRBV4-1 to TRBJ2-7; 13 bases align to TRBD2. The ends lost 4 bases at V and 7 bases at J; junction bases unmatched: 7. The CDR3 consists of 15 residues. Germline V gives CDR1 MGHRA, CDR2 YSYEKL. CDR3 sequence reads: CASSPRLAGGPEQYF. For the CDR3, the DNA is TGCGCCAGCAGCCCCCGACTAGCGGGAGGTCCGGAGCAGTACTTC.

The V call is TRBV7-9, the J call TRBJ2-1; tentatively, D is TRBD1 (6 bases). Trimming stripped 3 bases from V and 8 bases from J, with 17 bases between. In germline, CDR1 is SEHNR, CDR2 FQNEAQ (reference sequence). The CDR3 has 15 amino acids. CDR3 in amino acids: CASSLSGHLSDEQFF. In nucleotides, the CDR3 is TGTGCCAGCAGCTTGTCGGGACACCTTTCTGATGAGCAGTTCTTC.

This clone was detected once. The chain joins TRBV27 to TRBJ2-1; D possibly corresponds to TRBD1 (5 bases). Germline V CDR1 and CDR2: MNHEY, SMNVEV (reference sequence). Trimming removed 5 bases at V and 7 bases at J, with 12 bases between. CDR3 length: 13 residues. CDR3 in amino acids: CASSTGQNNEQFF. CDR3 DNA: TGTGCCAGCAGTACCGGACAAAATAATGAGCAGTTCTTC.

The chain recombines TRBV7-8 with TRBJ2-3, with D possibly matching TRBD1 (5 bases). Germline CDR1 reads SGHVS; CDR2 reads FQNEAQ. This CDR3 has 14 amino acids. V was cut by 5 bases and J by 2 bases, with 11 bases left in between. The CDR3 DNA is TGTGCCAGCAGCACCCGACAGCTCACAGATACGCAGTATTTT. This codes for CASSTRQLTDTQYF.

This rearrangement joins TRBV4-2 to TRBJ2-1; possible D gene TRBD2, 6 bases. CDR1 is LGHNA, CDR2 YNFKEQ, per germline. The CDR3 contains 15 residues. The V and J ends lost 1 base and 7 bases respectively, with 14 bases between them. The CDR3 DNA is TGTGCCAGCAGCCAAGCCCGGGAGCCTGGGAATGAGCAGTTCTTC. Amino acid sequence: CASSQAREPGNEQFF.

The V gene is TRBV7-2, the J gene TRBJ2-4; TRBD2 matches at 7 bases. J was trimmed by 1 base and V by 1 base; bases with no gene match: 4. The CDR3 runs to 16 residues. CDR1 and CDR2 from the germline V gene are SGHTA and FQGNSA. The CDR3 here is CASSLGGSGAKNIQYF. The CDR3 DNA reads TGTGCCAGCAGCTTAGGCGGGAGTGGGGCCAAAAACATTCAGTACTTC.

The V gene is TRBV6-1, the J gene TRBJ2-1; TRBD2 agrees at 12 bases. This CDR3 region has 18 residues. V gave up 5 bases and J gave up 0 bases; unmatched junction bases: 8. Germline CDR1 is MNHNS and CDR2 is SASEGT. The chain's CDR3 is CASSQGLAGSISYNEQFF. DNA for the CDR3: TGTGCCAGCAGTCAAGGACTAGCGGGAAGCATCTCCTACAATGAGCAGTTCTTC.

CDR3 DNA sequence: TGTGCCAGCAGCTTAGCGATGGCTAGCGGGGCGAACACCGGGGAGCTGTTTTTT. It specifies CASSLAMASGANTGELFF. This chain connects TRBV7-9 to TRBJ2-2; 9 nucleotides line up with TRBD2. This CDR3 has 18 amino acids. V gave up 0 bases and J gave up 0 bases; unmatched junction bases: 5. CDR1 and CDR2 (germline): SEHNR, FQNEAQ (reference sequence).

CDR3 in DNA: TGTGCCAGCAGCGTAGATGATCGGACGGGAGGCGGTGAGCAGTTCTTC. Protein product: CASSVDDRTGGGEQFF. V gene TRBV9 combines with J gene TRBJ2-1; 7 positions agree with TRBD2. Germline values: CDR1 SGDLS, CDR2 YYNGEE. V trimming: 0 bases; J trimming: 9 bases; junction bases outside the gene matches: 12. This CDR3 has 16 amino acids.